This T cell receptor (beta chain) was sequenced for a study of cytomegalovirus exposure and HLA in healthy donors. Findings of the study overall: The study recorded 160 or so TCR beta chains that were cytomegalovirus-associated. Earlier analysis looked at TCR beta V segments, and most were productive about 87% or about 30% of the time. Rare TCR sequences predominated, though certain public TCRs were found in many donors.

The PCR made use of 60 Vbeta and 13 Jbeta primers. The authors' processing: An analysis that came later counted around 80 million unique TCR beta chains, 10 million to 11 million shared. Profiling relied on immunoSEQ multiplex PCR, and the TCRdb table lists in-frame clones only, not all of them. V, J and clone size derive from that table, while D and trimming were established from the DNA sequence. This listing includes roughly 78,000 clones. The CDR3 covers 11 residues. From germline, CDR1 is DFQATT and CDR2 SNEGSKA (reference sequence). With 6 bases removed from V and 0 bases from J, the gap between germline ends came to 5 bases. Turning to this clone: Antigen unknown.

The chain has TRBV20-1 and TRBJ2-5; D is undetermined. Material for sequencing was PBMCs. The TCR was taken from a man between 40 and 49 years old in good health and CMV-seronegative. The CDR3 DNA follows: TGCAGTGCCCAGTACCAAGAGACCCAGTACTTC. It codes for CSAQYQETQYF.